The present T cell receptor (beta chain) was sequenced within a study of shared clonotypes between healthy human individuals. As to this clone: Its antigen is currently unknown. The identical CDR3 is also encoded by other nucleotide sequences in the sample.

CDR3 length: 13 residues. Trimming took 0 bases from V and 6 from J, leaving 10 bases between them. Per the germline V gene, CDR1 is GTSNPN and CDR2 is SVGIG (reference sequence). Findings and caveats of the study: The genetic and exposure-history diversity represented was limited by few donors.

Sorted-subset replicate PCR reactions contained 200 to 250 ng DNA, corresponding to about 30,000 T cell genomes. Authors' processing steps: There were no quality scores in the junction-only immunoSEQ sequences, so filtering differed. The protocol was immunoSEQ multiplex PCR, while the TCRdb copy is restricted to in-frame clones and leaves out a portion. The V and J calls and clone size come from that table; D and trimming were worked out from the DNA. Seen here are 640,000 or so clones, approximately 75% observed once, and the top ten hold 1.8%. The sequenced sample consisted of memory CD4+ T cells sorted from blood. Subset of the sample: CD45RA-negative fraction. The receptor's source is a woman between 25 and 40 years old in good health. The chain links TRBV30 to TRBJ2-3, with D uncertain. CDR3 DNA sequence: TGTGCCTGGAGTGTAAAAGGAGCGGATACGCAGTATTTT. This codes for CAWSVKGADTQYF.